This T cell receptor (beta chain) was sequenced during a study of blood T cell repertoires in COVID-19. As handled by the study authors: Amplification of reference gene primers was used by the study to estimate nucleated cell counts. The method was immunoSEQ multiplex PCR; TCRdb's version includes in-frame clones alone and lacks a portion of them. V and J calls and clone size are as listed in that table; D and trimming were resolved from the DNA. The repertoire holds over 80,000 clones, around three quarters seen once, with about 4% in the top ten. Trimming cost V 2 bases and J 1 base, with 8 bases left between them. CDR1 is MNHEY and CDR2 is SVGAGI in the germline V gene. CDR3 length: 15 residues.

This rearrangement joins TRBV6-5 to TRBJ2-2, with TRBD1 as a possible D gene (5 bases). This clonotype originated in a woman aged 45 to 65 with acute or convalescent COVID-19. Sequenced input: peripheral blood. As DNA, the CDR3 is TGTGCCAGCAGTTACGGTGACAGGAACACCGGGGAGCTGTTTTTT. Translated: CASSYGDRNTGELFF.